These 28 T cell receptor beta chains came from one sample sequenced in a study of CD8+CD57+ T cells in acquired aplastic anemia. Patients picked for sequencing had shown CD8+CD57+ cell expansion detected by flow cytometry. According to the study, genomic DNA was the template for TCR beta VDJ and CDR3 profiling. TCRdb recomputed calls from the reads with MiXCR, one row per CDR3 protein. The table records hundreds of thousands of distinct CDR3 sequences, around 46% of them present only once. Sequencing input: sorted CD4+, CD8+, or CD8+CD57+ T cells (not recorded which) from PBMCs. The receptors derive from a human donor with aplastic anemia.

Many counts were recorded for this clonotype. The CDR3 DNA reads as TGTGCCAGCAGCGACGGACAGGGGGCTACTGAAGCTTTCTTT. Encoded protein: CASSDGQGATEAFF. V and J are TRBV6-5 and TRBJ1-1; 11 bases fit TRBD1. This CDR3 has 14 amino acids. The trim removed 6 bases at V and 5 bases at J, leaving 5 bases unmatched. Germline V CDR1 and CDR2: MNHEY, SVGAGI.

This clonotype was found once. A much larger clone differs by one base, so this may be a read error. J is TRBJ2-7 and V is TRBV4-1; D may be TRBD1 or TRBD2 (5 bases each). Looked up from germline, CDR1 is MGHRA and CDR2 is YSYEKL. This CDR3 is built from 14 residues. The CDR3 nucleotides read TGCGCCAGCAGCCAAGATTTGGGGGATTACGAGCAGCACTTC. Translated: CASSQDLGDYEQHF.

The chain employs TRBV14 and TRBJ2-5; the match to TRBD1 covers 7 bases. V shed 4 bases, J shed 9 bases, and the junction held 20 bases outside the gene matches. Germline loops: CDR1 SGHDN, CDR2 FVKESK. The CDR3 has 17 residues. CDR3 coding DNA: TGTGCCAGCAGCCCTCCCTCTGGGGACAGATACCTGGCGGCCCAGTACTTC. Its protein is CASSPPSGDRYLAAQYF.

Comments on this clonotype: One end of the junction does not line up with germline, which may come from a read error. The V and J genes are TRBV19 and TRBJ2-2; 9 positions match TRBD1. Looked up from germline, CDR1 is LNHDA and CDR2 is SQIVND (reference sequence). The CDR3 consists of 17 residues. CDR3 bases: TGTGCCAGTACCCAACCCGGACAGGGGCTGTTGGCCGGGGAGCCGTTTTTT. This encodes CASTQPGQGLLAGEPFF.

The chain recombines TRBV7-3 with TRBJ2-3; D call uncertain. Germline CDR1 and CDR2: SGHTA and FQGTGA. Trimming took off 5 bases at V and 11 bases at J, with 17 bases between the two ends. The CDR3 totals 13 residues. CDR3 amino acids: CASSVVPGREQYF. CDR3 sequence (DNA): TGTGCCAGCAGCGTAGTCCCCGGAAGAGAGCAGTATTTT.

This clonotype came up many times. The V call is TRBV5-6, the J call TRBJ2-1; the D gene could be TRBD1 or TRBD2 (5 bases each). Per the germline V gene, CDR1 is SGHDT and CDR2 is YYEEEE. CDR3 size: 13 residues. Deletions cut 6 bases from V and 8 bases from J, with 15 bases between. The CDR3 here is CASMTGPGDEQFF. The DNA of the CDR3 is TGTGCCAGCATGACGGGGCCAGGCGATGAGCAGTTCTTC.

This clonotype was detected many times. This chain links TRBV7-6 with TRBJ2-2; D could derive from TRBD1 or TRBD2 (5 bases each). Germline-derived CDR1 and CDR2 are SGHVS and FNYEAQ. The V end lost 10 bases, the J end lost 5 bases, and 17 bases lay between the germline ends. This CDR3 spans 14 amino acids. CDR3 sequence reads: CAIEGMRGTGELFF. The DNA for the CDR3 is TGTGCCATAGAGGGGATGAGGGGAACCGGGGAGCTGTTTTTT. Based on the CDR3 plus reference TRBV7-6 and TRBJ2-2, the full variable domain is GAGVSQSPRYKVTKRGQDVALRCDPISGHVSLYWYRQALGQGPEFLTYFNYEAQQDKSGLPNDRFSAERPEGSISTLTIQRTEQRDSAMYRCAIEGMRGTGELFFGEGSRLTVL.

This clonotype has ten or more counts. This chain uses TRBV7-9 with TRBJ2-7, with D maybe TRBD1 (6 bases). V lost 6 bases and J 3 bases, leaving 12 bases between the germline ends. The germline gives CDR1 SEHNR, CDR2 FQNEAQ (reference sequence). There are 13 residues in the CDR3. In nucleotides, the CDR3 is TGTGCCAGCAGAAGTGGACAGTTCTACGAGCAGTACTTC. Its protein product is CASRSGQFYEQYF. The whole variable domain, remainder taken from reference TRBV7-9 and TRBJ2-7, is DTGVSQNPRHKITKRGQNVTFRCDPISEHNRLYWYRQTLGQGPEFLTYFQNEAQLEKSRLLSDRFSAERPKGSFSTLEIQRTEQGDSAMYLCASRSGQFYEQYFGPGTRLTVT.

Many counts were recorded for this clonotype. This rearrangement joins TRBV7-9 to TRBJ1-5; D is undetermined. V was pared by 5 bases and J by 5 bases, with 13 bases between. CDR1 and CDR2 from the germline V gene are SEHNR and FQNEAQ (reference sequence). The CDR3 is made up of 14 amino acids. The DNA of the CDR3 is TGTGCCAGCAGCCCCTCCGCAAGGGATCAGCCCCAGCATTTT. It is translated as CASSPSARDQPQHF.

This clonotype has just one count. The chain combines TRBV2 with TRBJ1-6, with a tentative D call TRBD1 (5 bases). The CDR3 length is 15 residues. Trimming took 4 bases from V and 6 from J, leaving 13 bases between them. From germline, CDR1 is SNHLY and CDR2 FYNNEI. The CDR3 sequence: CASSGGNWGNSPLHF. DNA for the CDR3: TGTGCCAGCAGTGGGGGGAATTGGGGTAATTCACCCCTCCACTTT.

This clonotype was counted a few times. The chain joins TRBV27 to TRBJ2-2; D gene uncertain. Germline lookup yields CDR1 MNHEY and CDR2 SMNVEV (reference sequence). The CDR3 spans 13 residues. The V gene lost 5 bases and the J gene lost 0 bases, with 4 bases spanning the gap. The CDR3, as DNA: TGTGCCAGCAGTATGACGAACACCGGGGAGCTGTTTTTT. Amino acids: CASSMTNTGELFF.

This clonotype was observed a single time. The V call is TRBV7-8, the J call TRBJ1-6; D remains unclear. Trimming left V 3 bases short and J 6 bases short, with 12 bases between. Germline CDR1 and CDR2: SGHVS and FQNEAQ. The CDR3 is 15 residues long. The CDR3 bases are TGTGCCAGCAGCTTTAAGGGTATATTTAATTCACCCCTCCACTTT. This sequence encodes CASSFKGIFNSPLHF.

This chain uses TRBV10-3 with TRBJ1-1; tentative D call: TRBD1 (6 bases). CDR1 is ENHRY and CDR2 is SYGVKD in the germline V gene. V was cut by 10 bases and J by 1 base, with 13 bases left in between. The CDR3 runs to 13 residues. The CDR3 nucleotides read TGTGCCACCAAGACAGGTGAGAACACTGAAGCTTTCTTT. Protein: CATKTGENTEAFF.

Concerning this clonotype itself: A read error may be the cause here, since a much bigger clone is one base away. The chain has TRBV7-9 and TRBJ1-2, with TRBD1 matching over 7 bases. The CDR3 extends over 15 amino acids. In germline, CDR1 is SEHNR, CDR2 FQNEAQ (reference sequence). The J segment lost 6 bases and the V segment lost 8 bases, leaving 15 bases of the junction unmatched. The CDR3 nucleotides read TGTGCCAGCGGCCAGACACAAACAGGGGACCATGGCTACACCTTC. Translating gives CASGQTQTGDHGYTF.

Only a few counts were recorded for this clonotype. The CDR3 coding sequence is TGTGCCAGCAGTCTCTTCGGTGAGCAGTTCTTC. Translated: CASSLFGEQFF. The J gene is TRBJ2-1, the V gene TRBV27; D gene ambiguous. The germline V gene has CDR1 MNHEY and CDR2 SMNVEV (reference sequence). V was trimmed by 5 bases and J by 9 bases, leaving 8 bases between them. The CDR3 loop spans 11 amino acids.

The V gene is TRBV6-6, the J gene TRBJ2-7, with 9 bases lining up with TRBD2. The V and J ends lost 5 bases and 3 bases, in that order; junction bases with no gene match: 8. Germline loops: CDR1 MNHNY, CDR2 SVGAGI (reference sequence). This CDR3 has 15 amino acids. The CDR3 loop is CASSPSLTSGYEQYF. CDR3 sequence (DNA): TGTGCCAGCAGTCCCTCCCTGACTAGCGGCTACGAGCAGTACTTC.

V and J are TRBV10-3 and TRBJ1-2; D gene unclear. V was pared by 2 bases and J by 4 bases, with 8 bases between. The CDR3 runs to 13 residues. Germline V lookup: CDR1 ENHRY, CDR2 SYGVKD. The CDR3: CAISETRGYGYTF. CDR3 nucleotide sequence: TGTGCCATCAGTGAGACTCGGGGCTATGGCTACACCTTC.

This clonotype was seen many times. This chain uses TRBV4-1 with TRBJ2-7; D is unclear. Germline CDR1 MGHRA, CDR2 YSYEKL. The CDR3 spans 14 residues. V lost 1 base, J lost 0 bases, and 7 bases lay in between. CDR3 residues: CASSQAQSSYEQYF. DNA for the CDR3: TGCGCCAGCAGCCAAGCCCAGAGCTCCTACGAGCAGTACTTC.

Of note for this clonotype: One base away lies a much larger clone, so this may be a sequencing read error. The chain joins TRBV20-1 to TRBJ2-1, with 11 nucleotides matching TRBD2. The CDR3 is 13 amino acids. In germline, CDR1 is DFQATT, CDR2 SNEGSKA (reference sequence). V lost 7 bases and J lost 12; bases outside the gene matches: 11. CDR3 nucleotide sequence: TGCAGTGGCTTTAGCGGGGGGGCGTATGGGCAGTTCTTC. This sequence encodes CSGFSGGAYGQFF.

In the case of this clonotype: It may be a read error: a sequence one base away is much more abundant. CDR3 protein: CASSQDGRGSYEQYF. CDR3 bases: TGCGCCAGCAGCCAAGATGGGCGGGGGAGCTACGAGCAGTACTTC. The chain employs TRBV4-3 and TRBJ2-7, with TRBD2 identical over 7 bases. This CDR3 has 15 amino acids. CDR1 and CDR2 from the germline V gene are LGHNA and YSLEER. V lost 0 bases and J lost 3; bases outside the gene matches: 5.

This chain uses TRBV15 with TRBJ1-4, with 7 bases lining up with TRBD1. The CDR3 totals 15 residues. Per the germline V gene, CDR1 is LNHNV and CDR2 is YYDKDF (reference sequence). The V segment lost 3 bases and the J segment 4 bases; nucleotides outside the gene matches: 5. The CDR3 DNA reads TGTGCCACCAGCAGTGGAACAGGGGATAATGAAAAACTGTTTTTT. Amino acid sequence: CATSSGTGDNEKLFF.

The chain carries TRBV10-2 and TRBJ1-4; D is uncertain. Looked up from germline, CDR1 is WSHSY and CDR2 is SAAADI. V shed 0 bases and J shed 8 bases, with 16 bases lying between them. The CDR3 spans 16 residues. The CDR3: CASSESVRRREEKLFF. The CDR3 DNA reads as TGCGCCAGCAGTGAGTCAGTTCGCAGGAGAGAGGAAAAACTGTTTTTT.

This clonotype was counted many times. The chain has TRBV7-9 and TRBJ2-7, with 11 bases matching TRBD1. CDR1 is SEHNR and CDR2 is FQNEAQ in the germline V gene (reference sequence). This CDR3 comprises 15 residues. Unmatched junction bases numbered 6, after V lost 5 bases and J lost 3 bases. The CDR3 reads CASSTGDRGGYEQYF. The DNA of the CDR3 is TGTGCCAGCAGCACGGGGGACAGGGGGGGCTACGAGCAGTACTTC.

This clonotype was found many times. The J gene is TRBJ1-3, the V gene TRBV9, with 7 bases that match TRBD1. The CDR3 is 13 amino acids. Germline trimming cut 6 bases from V and 4 bases from J; bases unmatched to any gene: 4. Germline V gives CDR1 SGDLS, CDR2 YYNGEE. The CDR3 DNA follows: TGTGCCAGCAAAGGGGGCGCCGGAAACACCATATATTTT. This codes for CASKGGAGNTIYF.

This clonotype was recorded many times. The V gene is TRBV19, the J gene TRBJ1-1; tentative D call: TRBD1 (5 bases). This CDR3 is built from 16 residues. Trimming pared 5 bases from V and 1 base from J, leaving 17 bases between. The germline gives CDR1 LNHDA, CDR2 SQIVND (reference sequence). The CDR3 bases are TGTGCCAGTAGTCCCTTCCGCGGGACTAAGAACACTGAAGCTTTCTTT. Residues: CASSPFRGTKNTEAFF.

The table lists this clonotype with many counts. This chain joins TRBV7-6 and TRBJ2-3, with D perhaps matching TRBD1 or TRBD2 (7 bases each). This CDR3 region has 16 residues. From germline, CDR1 is SGHVS and CDR2 FNYEAQ. Trimming pared 2 bases from V and 4 bases from J, leaving 16 bases between. In nucleotides, the CDR3 is TGTGCCAGCAGCTTAACGGCAGGGGGAGGGGCAGATACGCAGTATTTT. It is translated as CASSLTAGGGADTQYF.

This clonotype was seen at least ten times. V is TRBV7-9 and J is TRBJ1-2; D might be TRBD1 (5 bases). The CDR3 is 17 residues long. Germline assignment: CDR1 SEHNR and CDR2 FQNEAQ (reference sequence). V lost 5 bases, J lost 1 base, and 20 bases lay in between. The CDR3 coding sequence is TGTGCCAGCAGCCTCTGGTCCGAAGGGGCTCTTAACTATGGCTACACCTTC. Amino acids: CASSLWSEGALNYGYTF.

The rearrangement uses TRBV20-1 and TRBJ1-1; tentatively, D is TRBD1 (5 bases). Germline loops: CDR1 DFQATT, CDR2 SNEGSKA (reference sequence). The CDR3 covers 14 residues. Trimming took 5 bases from V and 1 from J, leaving 14 bases between them. The CDR3 DNA is TGCAGTGCTCGGGGGGGGGAGACGAACACTGAAGCTTTCTTT. This translates into CSARGGETNTEAFF.